These T cell receptor beta chains were read from a single sample in a study of cytomegalovirus exposure and HLA in healthy donors. Only in-frame clones appear in the TCRdb table, and some are missing; sequencing was by immunoSEQ multiplex PCR. The sample lists fewer than 200,000 clones; about four fifths were seen once. Sequencing was performed on PBMCs. The receptors derive from a male donor in good health and CMV-seronegative. CDR3s include the opening cysteine and the closing phenylalanine or tryptophan. The order of the fields is V gene, clone size, D gene, J gene, CDR3 protein, CDR3 DNA. The D gene is left open where the match is weak. Only some rows state a clone size, as once, few, many or a class for expanded clones.

v_gene: TRBV27; abundance: -; d_gene: -; j_gene: TRBJ1-1; CDR3aa: CASSHSILIAEAFF; CDR3nt: TGTGCCAGCAGTCACAGTATTCTTATCGCTGAAGCTTTCTTT
v_gene: TRBV25-1; abundance: -; d_gene: -; j_gene: TRBJ1-4; CDR3aa: CASSESQGSEKLFF; CDR3nt: TGTGCCAGCAGTGAATCTCAGGGTTCTGAAAAACTGTTTTTT
v_gene: TRBV4-2; abundance: -; d_gene: -; j_gene: TRBJ2-7; CDR3aa: CASSQAVSGSSYEQYF; CDR3nt: TGTGCCAGCAGCCAAGCGGTAAGCGGGTCCTCCTACGAGCAGTACTTC
v_gene: TRBV7-6; abundance: -; d_gene: TRBD2; j_gene: TRBJ2-7; CDR3aa: CASSLGQREFDEQYF; CDR3nt: TGTGCCAGCAGCTTGGGCCAGCGGGAGTTTGACGAGCAGTACTTC
v_gene: TRBV6-4; abundance: -; d_gene: TRBD1; j_gene: TRBJ2-1; CDR3aa: CASSVTGTANNEQFF; CDR3nt: TGTGCCAGCAGTGTAACAGGGACAGCTAACAATGAGCAGTTCTTC
v_gene: TRBV7-3; abundance: -; d_gene: -; j_gene: TRBJ2-2; CDR3aa: CASSLPSNTGELFF; CDR3nt: TGTGCCAGCAGCTTACCATCGAACACCGGGGAGCTGTTTTTT
v_gene: TRBV6-6; abundance: -; d_gene: -; j_gene: TRBJ2-4; CDR3aa: CASSYSKVRDIQYF; CDR3nt: TGTGCCAGCAGTTACTCCAAAGTCAGGGACATTCAGTACTTC
v_gene: TRBV2; abundance: -; d_gene: -; j_gene: TRBJ2-3; CDR3aa: CASDVRGADTQYF; CDR3nt: TGTGCCAGCGACGTGCGGGGCGCAGATACGCAGTATTTT
v_gene: TRBV6-6; abundance: -; d_gene: -; j_gene: TRBJ2-5; CDR3aa: CASSSRTPTLGETQYF; CDR3nt: TGTGCCAGCAGTTCGAGGACACCCACTTTGGGAGAGACCCAGTACTTC
v_gene: TRBV7-2; abundance: -; d_gene: -; j_gene: TRBJ1-1; CDR3aa: CASSFLGGTFEAFF; CDR3nt: TGTGCCAGCAGCTTCCTAGGCGGGACGTTTGAAGCTTTCTTT
v_gene: TRBV5-8; abundance: -; d_gene: TRBD2; j_gene: TRBJ2-5; CDR3aa: CASSSGLAAQETQYF; CDR3nt: TGTGCCAGCAGCTCGGGACTAGCGGCTCAAGAGACCCAGTACTTC
v_gene: TRBV6-1; abundance: -; d_gene: TRBD2; j_gene: TRBJ2-5; CDR3aa: CASSGGTKPRGETQYF; CDR3nt: TGTGCCAGCAGTGGCGGGACTAAACCCCGAGGGGAGACCCAGTACTTC
v_gene: TRBV29-1; abundance: once; d_gene: TRBD1; j_gene: TRBJ1-1; CDR3aa: CSAGQAEAFF; CDR3nt: TGCAGCGCCGGACAGGCTGAAGCTTTCTTT
v_gene: TRBV6-5; abundance: -; d_gene: -; j_gene: TRBJ2-1; CDR3aa: CASRYQRGNEQFF; CDR3nt: TGTGCCAGCAGGTACCAAAGGGGGAATGAGCAGTTCTTC
v_gene: TRBV4-1; abundance: -; d_gene: TRBD2; j_gene: TRBJ2-1; CDR3aa: CASSHPRGGTSGLSSSYNEQFF; CDR3nt: TGCGCCAGCAGCCACCCTAGGGGGGGGACTAGCGGACTATCCAGCTCCTACAATGAGCAGTTCTTC
v_gene: TRBV13; abundance: -; d_gene: -; j_gene: TRBJ2-5; CDR3aa: CASSPLAAGQETQYF; CDR3nt: TGTGCCAGCAGCCCCCTAGCTGCGGGCCAAGAGACCCAGTACTTC
v_gene: TRBV6-5; abundance: -; d_gene: TRBD1; j_gene: TRBJ2-3; CDR3aa: CASRSDRGKTDTQYF; CDR3nt: TGTGCCAGCAGATCGGACAGGGGGAAAACAGATACGCAGTATTTT
v_gene: TRBV4-3; abundance: -; d_gene: TRBD1; j_gene: TRBJ1-1; CDR3aa: CASSQLQGFYRAFF; CDR3nt: TGCGCCAGCAGCCAGTTACAGGGGTTCTATCGGGCTTTCTTT
v_gene: TRBV7-3; abundance: once; d_gene: -; j_gene: TRBJ2-3; CDR3aa: CASRPGPTDTQYF; CDR3nt: TGTGCCAGTCGTCCCGGTCCCACAGATACGCAGTATTTT
v_gene: TRBV29-1; abundance: -; d_gene: -; j_gene: TRBJ1-2; CDR3aa: CSVDDVGGGGYTF; CDR3nt: TGCAGCGTTGATGACGTTGGCGGCGGCGGCTACACCTTC
v_gene: TRBV2; abundance: few; d_gene: TRBD2; j_gene: TRBJ2-3; CDR3aa: CASSLAGSDTQYF; CDR3nt: TGTGCCAGCAGCCTAGCGGGATCAGATACGCAGTATTTT
v_gene: TRBV5-1; abundance: -; d_gene: -; j_gene: TRBJ2-1; CDR3aa: CASSLGTGVNEQFF; CDR3nt: TGCGCCAGCAGCTTGGGTACGGGGGTGAATGAGCAGTTCTTC